This T cell receptor beta chain was sequenced in a study of regulatory T cells in long-lasting Graves disease. With iRepertoire HTBI primers and Arm-PCR of CDR3 regions, TCR beta libraries were built. Each CDR3 protein is one row after TCRdb ran MiXCR on the multiplex PCR reads. The sample shows 400,000 to 500,000 distinct CDR3 sequences, 15% of them seen only once. Specified time point: newly diagnosed GD, antithyroid drugs for less than 3 months. From RNA extracted from PBMCs, the TCR library was made. Doctors identified Graves' disease using the American Thyroid Association guidelines. This same sample was also taken into another study, of T cells in Graves' hyperthyroidism and ophthalmopathy. Turning to that study: During a first-round RT-PCR of the TCR CDR3, the HTBI primer set was used. Also found in blood were most expanded thyroid clonotypes above 0.001.

This TCR came from a woman aged 40 to 49 with Graves disease. The starting material was peripheral blood mononuclear cells (PBMCs), obtained at new diagnosis, from a patient treated with antithyroid drugs.

The CDR3 DNA reads as TGCAGTGCTAGAGATAGAGGACTAGCGGGAGGGTACAATGAGCAGTTCTTC. Translating it yields CSARDRGLAGGYNEQFF. V is TRBV20-1 and J is TRBJ2-1, with TRBD2 identical over 15 bases. Germline-derived CDR1 and CDR2 are DFQATT and SNEGSKA (reference sequence). CDR3 length: 17 amino acids. V shed 0 bases and J 4 bases; nucleotides not matched to a gene: 4.